A selection of T cell receptor beta chains follows, all from one sample in a study of cytomegalovirus exposure and HLA in healthy donors. Profiling relied on immunoSEQ multiplex PCR, and the TCRdb table lists in-frame clones only, not all of them. The table records hundreds of thousands of clones, over 80% of them present only once. The specimen sequenced was PBMCs. The receptors derive from a man aged 35 to 55 in good health and CMV-seropositive. CDR3s include the opening cysteine and the closing phenylalanine or tryptophan. A D gene is named only where the DNA matches it firmly. Size is omitted from some rows. Given values are once, few, many or a class for expanded clones.

>.|TRBJ2-2|.|TRBV28
TGTGCCAGCAGTTTAAGAGCCGGGGAGCTGTTTTTT
CASSLRAGELFF
>.|TRBJ2-1|TRBD1|TRBV2
TGTGCCAGCAGTGCGATTTCAGGGGGATCCTACAATGAGCAGTTCTTC
CASSAISGGSYNEQFF
>.|TRBJ1-5|.|TRBV5-1
TGCGCCAGCTTTCGTCAGCCCCAGCATTTT
CASFRQPQHF
>.|TRBJ1-3|.|TRBV4-1
TGCGCCAGCAGCCAAGCAACGGGGGTTTCTGGAAACACCATATATTTT
CASSQATGVSGNTIYF
>once|TRBJ1-1|.|TRBV20-1
TGCAGTGGCGTGAACACTGAAGCTTTCTTT
CSGVNTEAFF
>.|TRBJ1-2|TRBD1|TRBV5-6
TGTGCCAGCAGCTTGGCGGTACAGGGGGCGGTTGGCTACACCTTC
CASSLAVQGAVGYTF
>.|TRBJ2-1|.|TRBV7-3
TGTGCCAGCAGCCCCCTAGGGGGAGATGAGAATGAGCAGTTCTTC
CASSPLGGDENEQFF
>.|TRBJ2-3|.|TRBV20-1
TGCAGTGCTAGACGGGGAGATACGCAGTATTTT
CSARRGDTQYF
>.|TRBJ2-1|TRBD2|TRBV9
TGTGCCAGCAGCGTGGGGGGTAGCGGGGGGGATGAGCAGTTCTTC
CASSVGGSGGDEQFF
>.|TRBJ2-3|TRBD2|TRBV7-9
TGTGCCAGCATGGGGACTAGCGGGAGCCGGGGCACAGATACGCAGTATTTT
CASMGTSGSRGTDTQYF
>.|TRBJ2-5|.|TRBV25-1
TGTGCCAGCAGTGATCTAGGTGGAGAAGAGACCCAGTACTTC
CASSDLGGEETQYF
>.|TRBJ2-1|.|TRBV27
TGTGCCAGCAGTTTGTCCGGGATGGTGGCTGGTGAGCAGTTCTTC
CASSLSGMVAGEQFF
>.|TRBJ2-2|TRBD2|TRBV28
TGTGCCAGCAGTCCAGTAGCGGGAGGGATCGGGGAGCTGTTTTTT
CASSPVAGGIGELFF
>.|TRBJ1-2|.|TRBV19
TGTGCCAGTAGTATTTTTCCGGAGAACTATGGCTACACCTTC
CASSIFPENYGYTF
>.|TRBJ1-2|.|TRBV27
TGTGCCAGCAGTCTAAACTCGGGGATCTTTGGCTACACCTTC
CASSLNSGIFGYTF
>.|TRBJ2-1|TRBD2|TRBV9
TGTGCCAGCAGCCCCTCGACTAGCGGGATATCCTACAATGAGCAGTTCTTC
CASSPSTSGISYNEQFF
>.|TRBJ2-7|TRBD2|TRBV6-1
TGTGCCAGCCGTAGGCAGGGACTAGATTTGTACGAGCAGTACTTC
CASRRQGLDLYEQYF
>.|TRBJ1-1|TRBD1|TRBV11-3
TGTGCCAGCAGCTCACTCGGACAGGGGGCGGTGGGGAACACTGAAGCTTTCTTT
CASSSLGQGAVGNTEAFF
>few|TRBJ2-5|.|TRBV11-3
TGTGCCAGCAGCTTAGAATCAGGGAGCGGGGAGACCCAGTACTTC
CASSLESGSGETQYF
>.|TRBJ2-1|.|TRBV11-2
TGTGCCAGCAGCCCCAACAATGAGCAGTTCTTC
CASSPNNEQFF
>.|TRBJ2-7|TRBD2|TRBV5-6
TGTGCCAGCAGCACCTGGACTAGCGGCCCAACCTACGAGCAGTACTTC
CASSTWTSGPTYEQYF
>.|TRBJ2-1|.|TRBV9
TGTGCCAGCAGCGTAGCGGCAGGGCTCTACAATGAGCAGTTCTTC
CASSVAAGLYNEQFF
>.|TRBJ2-1|TRBD2|TRBV19
TGTGCCAGTAGGACCCCGGGACTAGCGACCAATGAGCAGTTCTTC
CASRTPGLATNEQFF
>.|TRBJ2-1|TRBD2|TRBV13
TGTGCCAGCAGCGGGACCCCAGGACTAGGGGAAAGGGAGCAGTTCTTC
CASSGTPGLGEREQFF
>.|TRBJ2-1|.|TRBV7-6
TGTGCCAGCAGCGTACAGGGAGTTTCCTACAATGAGCAGTTCTTC
CASSVQGVSYNEQFF
>.|TRBJ2-7|TRBD1|TRBV27
TGTGCCAGCAGTCAATGGACAGGGGGCTACGAGCAGTACTTC
CASSQWTGGYEQYF
>.|TRBJ2-3|.|TRBV6-1
TGTGCCAGCAGTCCCCAGGGGGGTGGGCAGTATTTT
CASSPQGGGQYF
>.|TRBJ2-7|.|TRBV30
TGTGCCTGGAGTACCCGGGGCGGGGGCTACGAGCAGTGCTTC
CAWSTRGGGYEQCF
>.|TRBJ1-1|.|TRBV7-2
TGTGCCAGCAGCTTAGCGTGGGCTGGGAACACTGAAGCTTTCTTT
CASSLAWAGNTEAFF
>.|TRBJ2-7|.|TRBV5-1
TGCGCCAGCAGCCATCAGGGAATTGGGTACGAGCAGTACTTC
CASSHQGIGYEQYF
>.|TRBJ2-3|.|TRBV30
TGTGCCTGCCAAGGTTGGGGAGGAACAGGTCGGCAGTATTTT
CACQGWGGTGRQYF
>.|TRBJ2-7|TRBD2|TRBV9
TGTGCCAGCAGCCCATACTGGACTAGCGGGAACTCCTACGAGCAGTACTTC
CASSPYWTSGNSYEQYF
>.|TRBJ2-7|TRBD2|TRBV7-6
TGTGCCAGCAGCTGGGGACTAGCGGGAAACGAGCAGTACTTC
CASSWGLAGNEQYF
>.|TRBJ1-1|.|TRBV4-2
TGTGCCAGCAGCCCCAAAGAGGAGAGTATTAACACTGAAGCTTTCTTT
CASSPKEESINTEAFF
>few|TRBJ1-5|TRBD1|TRBV5-8
TGTGCCAGCAGCAAGGACAGGGGTTTAGTTCAGCCCCAGCATTTT
CASSKDRGLVQPQHF